This T cell receptor beta chain was captured by sequencing in a study of shared clonotypes between healthy human individuals. Study-level information: The donor group consisted of a couple of women and three men, aged 18 to 49. Study-wide results and caveats: Naive CD4 clonotype sharing across a few donors was 4.5% to 6%. Naive subsets typically showed greater estimated richness than memory subsets.

To note about this clone: The antigen is undetermined.

V dropped 5 bases and J dropped 6 bases, with 7 bases sitting between them. The germline V gene has CDR1 SGHAT and CDR2 FQNNGV. The CDR3 contains 11 residues. The material for each subset, its genomic DNA, was split evenly across several immunoSEQ plates. Profiling relied on immunoSEQ multiplex PCR, and the TCRdb table lists in-frame clones only, not all of them. The sample contains 1.4 million to 1.5 million clones, 95% to 97% of which appear only once. Sequences were obtained from naive CD4+ T cells sorted from blood. Specified subset: CD45RA+ positively selected. The genes are TRBV11-2 and TRBJ2-5; D remains unclear. The source is a man aged 30-40 years in good health. The CDR3 coding sequence is TGTGCCAGCAGCCTCAAAAAGACCCAGTACTTC. It is translated as CASSLKKTQYF.